The T cell receptor beta chain described here comes from a study of vaccination and CD4 T cells after COVID-19. Turning to the study itself: By nasal swab PCR, the convalescent patients were SARS-CoV-2 positive, with ten or so mild cases and one severe. Cells were stimulated with overlapping spike peptides from SARS-CoV-2, HCoV-NL63, HCoV-OC43 and HCoV-229E.

Researchers used the Oncomine TCR Beta short-read assay to sequence DNA from cultured CD4+ T cells. TCRdb analysed the PCR reads with MiXCR anew, one entry per CDR3 protein. Among 15,000 to 20,000 distinct CDR3 sequences listed, approximately 51% were seen once. Treatment indicated: roughly 11-day PBMC culture with coronavirus spike peptide pools or control peptides (ViraFEST assay). Whole-study findings and limits: Spike mono-reactive status applied to 304 of 307 vaccine-specific clones in convalescent patients.

As to this clonotype: Its specificity is unknown.

This receptor was obtained from a human donor who had recovered from COVID-19. The sequenced material came from CD4+ T cells from blood, cultured in vitro.

In nucleotides, the CDR3 is TGTGCCAGCACCCAAAGGACAGGGCCTGGCTATGGCTACACCTTC. It encodes CASTQRTGPGYGYTF. The V and J genes are TRBV6-1 and TRBJ1-2; TRBD1 matches at 8 bases. Looked up from germline, CDR1 is MNHNS and CDR2 is SASEGT. The CDR3 length is 15 residues. Unmatched junction bases numbered 11, after V lost 7 bases and J lost 4 bases.